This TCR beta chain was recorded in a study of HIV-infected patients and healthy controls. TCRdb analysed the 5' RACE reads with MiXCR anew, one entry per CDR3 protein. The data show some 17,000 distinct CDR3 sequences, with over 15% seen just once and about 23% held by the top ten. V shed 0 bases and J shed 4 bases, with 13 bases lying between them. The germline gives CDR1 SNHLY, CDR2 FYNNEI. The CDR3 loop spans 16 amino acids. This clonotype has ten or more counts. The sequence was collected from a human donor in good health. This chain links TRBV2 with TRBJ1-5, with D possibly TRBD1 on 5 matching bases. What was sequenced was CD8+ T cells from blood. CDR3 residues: CASSEAWQGANQPQHF. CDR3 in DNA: TGTGCCAGCAGTGAAGCTTGGCAGGGTGCGAATCAGCCCCAGCATTTT.